This is a list of T cell receptor beta chains from one sample in a study of siplizumab effects on memory and regulatory T cells. Sequenced by immunoSEQ multiplex PCR; TCRdb stores in-frame clones only, minus some. This table holds more than 75,000 clones, 96% found once. What was sequenced was naive CD4+ T cells sorted from blood. The receptors were sampled from a human donor in good health. Each CDR3 is given with its conserved first and last residue. Each record gives: CDR3 protein, J gene, V gene.

CDR3 protein: CASSEGADTQYF
J gene: TRBJ2-3
V gene: TRBV5-1

CDR3 protein: CASRPFQGTDTQYF
J gene: TRBJ2-3
V gene: TRBV28

CDR3 protein: CASSVADNQPQHF
J gene: TRBJ1-5
V gene: TRBV9

CDR3 protein: CASSLGAPNYGYTF
J gene: TRBJ1-2
V gene: TRBV7-9

CDR3 protein: CASSLIDTVNTEAFF
J gene: TRBJ1-1
V gene: TRBV5-6

CDR3 protein: CASSRLAQYNEQFF
J gene: TRBJ2-1
V gene: TRBV6-5

CDR3 protein: CASRTDKFLNTGELFF
J gene: TRBJ2-2
V gene: TRBV19

CDR3 protein: CASSLGDRGSYEQYF
J gene: TRBJ2-7
V gene: TRBV7-7

CDR3 protein: CASSVRLAGSGGELFF
J gene: TRBJ2-2
V gene: TRBV9

CDR3 protein: CASSLAGALHTGELFF
J gene: TRBJ2-2
V gene: TRBV5-1

CDR3 protein: CSVVGTAMNTEAFF
J gene: TRBJ1-1
V gene: TRBV29-1

CDR3 protein: CAISASGQETQYF
J gene: TRBJ2-5
V gene: TRBV10-3

CDR3 protein: CASRRQGLYEQYF
J gene: TRBJ2-7
V gene: TRBV6-5

CDR3 protein: CASSQPARGSNEKLFF
J gene: TRBJ1-4
V gene: TRBV4-1

CDR3 protein: CAISDRAGETQYF
J gene: TRBJ2-5
V gene: TRBV10-3

CDR3 protein: CASSSGGARNYGYTF
J gene: TRBJ1-2
V gene: TRBV27

CDR3 protein: CASSPAGSSGNTIYF
J gene: TRBJ1-3
V gene: TRBV4-3

CDR3 protein: CASSFGGATNEKLFF
J gene: TRBJ1-4
V gene: TRBV28

CDR3 protein: CASSFRRQAGSYNSPLHF
J gene: TRBJ1-6
V gene: TRBV7-2

CDR3 protein: CASSLINTQYF
J gene: TRBJ2-3
V gene: TRBV5-1

CDR3 protein: CASSDIAGELFF
J gene: TRBJ2-2
V gene: TRBV27

CDR3 protein: CASSPTGSAETQYF
J gene: TRBJ2-5
V gene: TRBV6-5

CDR3 protein: CASSLVAGAAGEQYF
J gene: TRBJ2-7
V gene: TRBV5-1

CDR3 protein: CASSYGQGAGYGYTF
J gene: TRBJ1-2
V gene: TRBV6-6

CDR3 protein: CASSPKGAGELFF
J gene: TRBJ2-2
V gene: TRBV18

CDR3 protein: CASAFNVGTDTQYF
J gene: TRBJ2-3
V gene: TRBV5-1

CDR3 protein: CASSLQVLYGNNEQFF
J gene: TRBJ2-1
V gene: TRBV4-1

CDR3 protein: CASRLAGGYGYTF
J gene: TRBJ1-2
V gene: TRBV2

CDR3 protein: CAWTRDIDEQYF
J gene: TRBJ2-7
V gene: TRBV30

CDR3 protein: CASSQGDGAIYEQYF
J gene: TRBJ2-7
V gene: TRBV4-1

CDR3 protein: CASSQDRDSSDTQYF
J gene: TRBJ2-3
V gene: TRBV18

CDR3 protein: CAWSISQETQYF
J gene: TRBJ2-5
V gene: TRBV30

CDR3 protein: CASTSPSGWSTEAFF
J gene: TRBJ1-1
V gene: TRBV2

CDR3 protein: CASSFNSAGEAFF
J gene: TRBJ1-1
V gene: TRBV7-6

CDR3 protein: CATSTGQPQETQYF
J gene: TRBJ2-5
V gene: TRBV15

CDR3 protein: CASSLGGQANYGYTF
J gene: TRBJ1-2
V gene: TRBV5-4

CDR3 protein: CASCPTSVTYEQYF
J gene: TRBJ2-7
V gene: TRBV5-1

CDR3 protein: CASSLVLAGGVNEQFF
J gene: TRBJ2-1
V gene: TRBV5-5

CDR3 protein: CASSPVGPSTDTQYF
J gene: TRBJ2-3
V gene: TRBV7-2

CDR3 protein: CASIGGDILSGELFF
J gene: TRBJ2-2
V gene: TRBV2

CDR3 protein: CASSFRTSATGELFF
J gene: TRBJ2-2
V gene: TRBV28

CDR3 protein: CASSKAQGSYGYTF
J gene: TRBJ1-2
V gene: TRBV21-1

CDR3 protein: CASSPGQGWNSPLHF
J gene: TRBJ1-6
V gene: TRBV7-2

CDR3 protein: CASSPHGSGSTDTQYF
J gene: TRBJ2-3
V gene: TRBV7-3

CDR3 protein: CASSLIPALNEQFF
J gene: TRBJ2-1
V gene: TRBV7-3

CDR3 protein: CASRATPEREQFF
J gene: TRBJ2-1
V gene: TRBV2